These 18 T cell receptor beta chains share one sample of origin, sequenced in a study of cytomegalovirus exposure and HLA in healthy donors. The PCR had 60 Vbeta and 13 Jbeta primers. TCRdb's copy holds only in-frame clones and misses some; the assay was immunoSEQ multiplex PCR. The table shows fewer than 140,000 clones, with about 70% occurring only once. Sequencing input: PBMCs. The receptors stem from a woman aged 45-60 years in good health and CMV-seropositive.

The chain carries TRBV28 and TRBJ1-5, with D unclear. This CDR3 spans 15 amino acids. From germline, CDR1 is MDHEN and CDR2 SYDVKM. The V end was cut by 1 base, the J end by 1 base, with 8 bases between. Written as DNA, the CDR3 is TGTGCCAGCAGTTTATTCAGGAGGAGCAATCAGCCCCAGCATTTT. Translated: CASSLFRRSNQPQHF.

Here the CDR3 reads CASSPDRGLPIYTF. CDR3 sequence (DNA): TGTGCCAGCAGTCCGGACAGAGGCCTACCAATTTACACCTTC. The rearrangement uses TRBV6-4 and TRBJ1-2; D is perhaps TRBD1 (6 bases). This CDR3 region has 14 residues. Trimming cost V 5 bases and J 11 bases, with 21 bases left between them. CDR1 MRHNA and CDR2 SNTAGT come from the germline V gene.

This chain connects TRBV15 to TRBJ1-1, with 9 bases lining up with TRBD1. V lost 0 bases, J lost 4 bases, and 9 bases stayed unmatched. Germline CDR1 is LNHNV and CDR2 is YYDKDF (reference sequence). The CDR3 has 17 residues. CDR3 DNA sequence: TGTGCCACCAGCAGAGATCACCGACAGGGGGGTGGCACTGAAGCTTTCTTT. Translating it yields CATSRDHRQGGGTEAFF.

Points on this clone: The same CDR3 is also encoded by other DNA sequences in this sample. This rearrangement joins TRBV7-2 to TRBJ2-3; 16 positions agree with TRBD2. Germline CDR1 and CDR2: SGHTA and FQGNSA. The V and J ends lost 6 bases and 7 bases, in that order; junction bases with no gene match: 10. This CDR3 region has 17 residues. CDR3 sequence: CASSFQGLAGGANTQYF. In nucleotides, the CDR3 is TGTGCCAGCAGTTTTCAGGGACTAGCGGGGGGGGCGAATACGCAGTATTTT. Based on the CDR3 plus reference TRBV7-2 and TRBJ2-3, the full variable domain is GAGVSQSPSNKVTEKGKDVELRCDPISGHTALYWYRQSLGQGLEFLIYFQGNSAPDKSGLPSDRFSAERTGGSVSTLTIQRTQQEDSAVYLCASSFQGLAGGANTQYFGPGTRLTVL.

This clone has just a few counts. The J gene is TRBJ1-1, the V gene TRBV11-1, with unresolved D. Per the germline V gene, CDR1 is SGHAT and CDR2 is FQDESV (reference sequence). Deletions cut 4 bases from V and 0 bases from J, with 6 bases between. The length of the CDR3 is 13 residues. The CDR3 DNA reads TGTGCCAGCAGCTCCGTCGTGAACACTGAAGCTTTCTTT. Amino acids: CASSSVVNTEAFF.

This chain uses TRBV7-2 with TRBJ1-5; D is perhaps TRBD1 (5 bases). CDR1 is SGHTA and CDR2 is FQGNSA in the germline V gene. The V end was cut by 8 bases, the J end by 12 bases, with 20 bases between. This CDR3 is built from 13 residues. In DNA form, the CDR3 reads TGTGCCAGCCAGGGCTTGACGGAAAGTAACCAGCATTTT. This translates into CASQGLTESNQHF.

The genes are TRBV4-1 and TRBJ2-2; no definite D call. This CDR3 has 13 amino acids. V was clipped by 1 base and J by 9 bases, with 9 bases between them. Germline V gene lookup returns CDR1 MGHRA and CDR2 YSYEKL. CDR3 in amino acids: CASSQGRRRELFF. Here the CDR3 DNA reads TGCGCCAGCAGCCAAGGCCGTAGAAGGGAGCTGTTTTTT.

The DNA of the CDR3 is TGCGCCAGCAGCGAATTTGACAGGTTCACTGAAGCTTTCTTT. This encodes CASSEFDRFTEAFF. The rearrangement joins TRBV5-1 to TRBJ1-1, with D perhaps TRBD1 (6 bases). The CDR3 totals 14 residues. Germline CDR1 is SGHRS and CDR2 is YFSETQ. Between the trimmed V and J ends, which lost 4 bases and 4 bases, there was a span of 14 bases.

The chain carries TRBV7-2 and TRBJ2-2; 10 bases are a match to TRBD2. J gave up 6 bases and V 4 bases, and 11 bases lay outside the gene matches. The CDR3 loop spans 17 amino acids. The germline CDR1 and CDR2 sequences are SGHTA and FQGNSA. The CDR3 nucleotides are TGTGCCAGCAGCTCCCCCCCTGGACTAGCGGTCCCCGGGGAGCTGTTTTTT. Translated, it gives CASSSPPGLAVPGELFF.

The chain employs TRBV5-1 and TRBJ1-2; a possible D gene is TRBD1 (5 bases). Germline V lookup: CDR1 SGHRS, CDR2 YFSETQ. V was shortened by 3 bases and J by 2 bases, with 14 bases between the two germline ends. This CDR3 spans 15 amino acids. The CDR3 is CASSSDLDKNYGYTF. The DNA for the CDR3 is TGCGCCAGCAGCTCTGACTTGGACAAAAACTATGGCTACACCTTC.

The rearrangement uses TRBV7-9 and TRBJ2-3; 10 nucleotides line up with TRBD2. This CDR3 is built from 17 residues. Germline V gene data show CDR1 as SEHNR and CDR2 as FQNEAQ (reference sequence). V shed 5 bases, J shed 2 bases, and the junction held 10 bases outside the gene matches. CDR3 amino acids: CASSPYHSGGITDTQYF. The CDR3 coding sequence is TGTGCCAGCAGCCCTTACCATAGCGGGGGGATCACAGATACGCAGTATTTT.

The chain employs TRBV27 and TRBJ2-5; 13 nucleotides line up with TRBD2. The CDR3 spans 15 residues. Trimming cost V 6 bases and J 4 bases; bases outside gene matches: 5. CDR1 and CDR2 from the germline V gene are MNHEY and SMNVEV (reference sequence). CDR3 DNA: TGTGCCAGCAGCCCCGGGACTAGCGGGGTAGAGACCCAGTACTTC. This codes for CASSPGTSGVETQYF.

The rearrangement joins TRBV30 to TRBJ1-1, with D unclear. Germline V gene data show CDR1 as GTSNPN and CDR2 as SVGIG (reference sequence). This CDR3 is built from 13 residues. Between the trimmed V and J ends, which lost 0 bases and 0 bases, there was a span of 5 bases. CDR3 in DNA: TGTGCCTGGAGTGTACAGTTGAACACTGAAGCTTTCTTT. Its protein is CAWSVQLNTEAFF.

This clone was recorded a few times. CDR3: CASSRKVRVFDGYTF. CDR3 coding DNA: TGTGCCAGCAGCAGAAAGGTCAGGGTTTTCGATGGCTACACCTTC. The genes are TRBV7-9 and TRBJ1-2; perhaps TRBD1 as D (5 bases). CDR3 length equals 15 residues. V was shortened by 5 bases and J by 6 bases, with 19 bases between the two germline ends. Germline V CDR1 and CDR2: SEHNR, FQNEAQ (reference sequence).

The chain joins TRBV29-1 to TRBJ2-1; TRBD1 agrees at 10 bases. V trimming: 1 base; J trimming: 3 bases; junction bases outside the gene matches: 3. The germline V gene has CDR1 SQVTM and CDR2 ANQGSEA. The CDR3 has 15 amino acids. The DNA for the CDR3 is TGCAGCGTTGAAGGACAGGGGGCTTTCTACAATGAGCAGTTCTTC. Its protein is CSVEGQGAFYNEQFF.

The V gene is TRBV10-3, the J gene TRBJ1-2; TRBD1 matches 10 bases. V gave up 6 bases and J gave up 6 bases; unmatched junction bases: 7. Germline loops: CDR1 ENHRY, CDR2 SYGVKD. The CDR3 is 14 amino acids. CDR3 bases: TGTGCCATCAGGGGGACAGGGGACAGGGATGGCTACACCTTC. Encoded protein: CAIRGTGDRDGYTF.

There are a few counts of this clone. This chain links TRBV4-2 with TRBJ1-3; 7 bases are a match to TRBD1. With V trimmed by 6 bases and J by 0 bases, 5 bases remained unmatched. The germline V gene has CDR1 LGHNA and CDR2 YNFKEQ. The length of the CDR3 is 15 residues. This chain's CDR3 is CASRGTVRSGNTIYF. For the CDR3, the DNA is TGTGCCAGCAGAGGGACAGTTCGCTCTGGAAACACCATATATTTT.

This clone was counted a single time. J is TRBJ1-5 and V is TRBV6-6; D not resolved. V was cut by 0 bases and J by 2 bases, with 11 bases left in between. The CDR3 is 16 residues long. The germline gives CDR1 MNHNY, CDR2 SVGAGI (reference sequence). CDR3 in amino acids: CASSYSEGVGNQPQHF. For the CDR3, the DNA is TGTGCCAGCAGTTACTCGGAGGGAGTCGGCAATCAGCCCCAGCATTTT.